Presented here are 17 T cell receptor beta chains from one specimen sequenced in a study of cytomegalovirus exposure and HLA in healthy donors. Libraries were prepared by immunoSEQ multiplex PCR; TCRdb keeps only in-frame clonotypes and omits some of them. The table lists about 160,000 clones, approximately 81% of them singletons, with about 10% in the top ten. Sequencing used PBMCs. These receptors were collected from a man aged 25 to 40 in good health and CMV-seropositive.

This chain joins TRBV15 and TRBJ1-4; D possibly corresponds to TRBD1 (5 bases). The CDR3 is 14 residues long. Trimming stripped 3 bases from V and 5 bases from J, with 10 bases between. The V gene's germline CDR1 is LNHNV and CDR2 YYDKDF (reference sequence). CDR3 in amino acids: CATSRARQNEKLFF. The CDR3 DNA follows: TGTGCCACCAGCAGGGCGAGACAGAATGAAAAACTGTTTTTT. The variable domain in full, with the rest retrieved from reference TRBV15 and TRBJ1-4, is DAMVIQNPRYQVTQFGKPVTLSCSQTLNHNVMYWYQQKSSQAPKLLFHYYDKDFNNEADTPDNFQSRRPNTSFCFLDIRSPGLGDTAMYLCATSRARQNEKLFFGSGTQLSVL.

The chain recombines TRBV7-6 with TRBJ1-1, with D hard to call. The CDR3 runs to 15 residues. The germline V gene encodes CDR1 SGHVS and CDR2 FNYEAQ. Trimming cost V 3 bases and J 2 bases, with 13 bases left between them. As DNA, the CDR3 is TGTGCCAGCAGCTTTTATCGGCGGTTCAACACTGAAGCTTTCTTT. Encoded protein: CASSFYRRFNTEAFF.

This chain connects TRBV4-3 to TRBJ1-6, with D uncertain. Trimming removed 4 bases from V and 13 bases from J, with 20 bases in between. Germline assignment: CDR1 LGHNA and CDR2 YSLEER. The CDR3 covers 15 residues. CDR3 sequence: CASSREPSNLRPLHF. CDR3 in DNA: TGCGCCAGCAGCCGAGAGCCGTCAAACCTCCGGCCCCTCCACTTT.

V is TRBV2 and J is TRBJ2-3; TRBD2 is a possible D gene (5 bases). Germline CDR1 SNHLY, CDR2 FYNNEI. CDR3 length equals 14 residues. Between the trimmed V and J ends, which lost 0 bases and 6 bases, there was a span of 10 bases. The CDR3 sequence: CASSEATRTDTQYF. DNA of the CDR3: TGTGCCAGCAGTGAAGCCACTAGAACTGATACGCAGTATTTT.

This rearrangement joins TRBV28 to TRBJ2-1; D perhaps matches TRBD2 (5 bases). CDR3 length: 12 residues. Germline V gives CDR1 MDHEN, CDR2 SYDVKM. With 5 bases removed from V and 13 bases from J, the gap between germline ends came to 15 bases. CDR3 amino acids: CASSLGLEEQFF. The CDR3 region has the DNA TGTGCCAGCAGTCTAGGTCTGGAGGAACAGTTCTTC.

The chain has TRBV6-5 and TRBJ1-1; D is perhaps TRBD1 (5 bases). This CDR3 spans 14 amino acids. The germline V gene has CDR1 MNHEY and CDR2 SVGAGI. V lost 2 bases and J lost 7, with 14 bases in between. Here the CDR3 reads CASSYTGRRGEAFF. The DNA for the CDR3 is TGTGCCAGCAGTTACACAGGTAGGAGGGGTGAAGCTTTCTTT.

This chain joins TRBV2 and TRBJ2-7; maybe TRBD2 (5 bases). Germline loops: CDR1 SNHLY, CDR2 FYNNEI. The CDR3 loop spans 12 amino acids. The germline V and J ends were trimmed by 6 bases and 3 bases, with 9 bases remaining between them. The CDR3 here is CASSTDYYEQYF. The DNA for the CDR3 is TGTGCCAGCAGCACCGACTACTACGAGCAGTACTTC.

This clone was observed once. The J gene is TRBJ1-5, the V gene TRBV6-1; TRBD1 is a possible D gene (6 bases). Per the germline V gene, CDR1 is MNHNS and CDR2 is SASEGT. Trimming removed 5 bases at V and 5 bases at J, with 13 bases between. The CDR3 runs to 14 residues. CDR3 sequence: CASSKQGSHQPQHF. CDR3 DNA sequence: TGTGCCAGCAGTAAACAGGGTAGTCATCAGCCCCAGCATTTT.

The rearrangement links TRBV28 to TRBJ2-6; 8 positions agree with TRBD2. The CDR3 extends over 21 amino acids. The J segment lost 0 bases and the V segment lost 5 bases, leaving 18 bases of the junction unmatched. Germline-derived CDR1 and CDR2 are MDHEN and SYDVKM. The CDR3 is CASSLFLTAGGEFSGANVLTF. The CDR3 DNA is TGTGCCAGCAGTCTTTTCCTAACCGCGGGGGGAGAATTCTCTGGGGCCAACGTCCTGACTTTC.

For the CDR3, the DNA is TGTGCCAGCAGTTTATTTGGACTAGCGGGGGGAGGGCCCGGGGAGCTGTTTTTT. It translates to CASSLFGLAGGGPGELFF. The gene calls are TRBV27 and TRBJ2-2, with 14 bases matching TRBD2. CDR1 is MNHEY, CDR2 SMNVEV, per germline (reference sequence). CDR3 length: 18 residues. V gave up 1 base and J gave up 6 bases; unmatched junction bases: 7.

This clone was detected only once. The gene calls are TRBV7-2 and TRBJ2-7; TRBD1 matches at 8 bases. CDR1 and CDR2 (germline): SGHTA, FQGNSA. This CDR3 comprises 16 residues. The trim removed 5 bases at V and 3 bases at J, leaving 12 bases unmatched. CDR3 region: CASSPRQGTSLYEQYF. The DNA for the CDR3 is TGTGCCAGCAGCCCCCGACAGGGGACCTCTCTCTACGAGCAGTACTTC.

V is TRBV7-6 and J is TRBJ1-1, with TRBD1 matching 7 bases. With V trimmed by 0 bases and J by 1 base, 11 bases remained unmatched. CDR3 size: 18 residues. Germline CDR1 is SGHVS and CDR2 is FNYEAQ. The CDR3 region is CASSLARQGPSRNTEAFF. The CDR3 nucleotides are TGTGCCAGCAGCTTAGCGCGACAGGGACCTTCAAGGAACACTGAAGCTTTCTTT.

The chain's CDR3 is CASSLTRDREGYTF. CDR3 bases: TGCGCCAGCAGTCTTACACGGGACAGGGAGGGCTACACCTTC. This chain connects TRBV23-1 to TRBJ1-2, with TRBD1 identical over 9 bases. TRBV23-1 is given ORF status, its function remaining uncertain. This CDR3 region has 14 residues. The trim removed 4 bases at V and 8 bases at J, leaving 8 bases unmatched.

The chain has TRBV4-1 and TRBJ2-5, with D possibly TRBD2 on 5 matching bases. Per the germline V gene, CDR1 is MGHRA and CDR2 is YSYEKL. The V and J ends lost 1 base and 3 bases respectively, with 9 bases between them. The CDR3 loop spans 14 amino acids. The CDR3 protein is CASSQGIAKETQYF. The DNA for the CDR3 is TGCGCCAGCAGCCAAGGTATAGCGAAAGAGACCCAGTACTTC.

The chain is built from TRBV7-2 and TRBJ2-7; 8 positions agree with TRBD1. The V segment lost 4 bases and the J segment 8 bases; nucleotides outside the gene matches: 13. In germline, CDR1 is SGHTA, CDR2 FQGNSA. The CDR3 contains 15 residues. CDR3 amino acids: CASSSTGTGVFQQYF. For the CDR3, the DNA is TGTGCCAGCAGCTCCACCGGGACAGGCGTCTTTCAGCAGTACTTC.

This chain uses TRBV19 with TRBJ2-2; no firm D call. Germline assignment: CDR1 LNHDA and CDR2 SQIVND (reference sequence). This CDR3 has 14 residues. Trimming removed 4 bases from V and 3 bases from J, with 9 bases in between. CDR3 amino acids: CASSTAEHTGELFF. Here the CDR3 DNA reads TGTGCCAGTAGTACTGCGGAGCACACCGGGGAGCTGTTTTTT.

The chain uses TRBV7-2 and TRBJ1-5, with 11 positions matching TRBD1. CDR1 SGHTA and CDR2 FQGNSA come from the germline V gene. V dropped 4 bases and J dropped 8; count of bases not matched to a gene: 7. The CDR3 runs to 15 residues. In DNA, the CDR3 is TGTGCCAGCAGCTCGGGACAGGGGGGGAGAGAGCCCCAGCATTTT. It yields the protein CASSSGQGGREPQHF.